The clone carrying this T cell receptor (beta chain) was seen only a few times. Its target is unknown. This table comes from immunoSEQ multiplex PCR, and its TCRdb copy is limited to in-frame clones, with some not included. This sample has about 6,000 clones, with 25% to 30% found just once. The data belong to a study of T cells in localized non-small cell lung cancer. Overall study findings and caveats: A median about 56 of the top 100 tumor clones appeared in adjacent lung. Adjacent uninvolved lung tissue had the highest T cell clonality, exceeding tumor. The tumor had only one region sequenced, so heterogeneity remains possible.

The sequencing used lung tumor tissue, collected before any cancer treatment. This receptor was obtained from a female donor older than 55 with stage I lung adenocarcinoma.

The chain's CDR3 is CASASAGSVTGELFF. The CDR3 DNA reads TGTGCCAGCGCATCGGCAGGGTCGGTTACCGGGGAGCTGTTTTTT. The rearrangement uses TRBV12-5 and TRBJ2-2, with D perhaps matching TRBD1 (5 bases). Germline CDR1 and CDR2: LGHNT and FRNRAP. This CDR3 has 15 amino acids.